This T cell receptor beta chain emerged from a study of blood T cell repertoires in COVID-19. Study information: The origin of the acute and convalescent COVID-19 samples was the United States, Italy and Spain. PBMCs, B-cell-depleted T cells, or T cells provided the cDNA or gDNA that made up the material.

In the study's own analysis: It was from reference gene primer amplification that nucleated cell counts were estimated. Some clones are missing from TCRdb's copy, which holds only in-frame ones; the method was immunoSEQ multiplex PCR. Clone size and V and J calls were adopted from that table, with D and trimming inferred from the DNA. The table includes 200,000 to 250,000 clones, more than 75% detected once. V lost 3 bases, J lost 8 bases, and 16 bases stayed unmatched. CDR1 and CDR2 from the germline V gene are LNHDA and SQIVND (reference sequence). CDR3 length: 18 amino acids. Sequenced material: peripheral blood. The sequence was collected from a man between 35 and 55 years old with acute or convalescent COVID-19. This chain uses TRBV19 with TRBJ1-5; 10 nucleotides match TRBD1. The CDR3, as DNA: TGTGCCAGTAGTATCAAGCGTTCTGGGACAGGGGACGGGGAGCCCCAGCATTTT. This sequence encodes CASSIKRSGTGDGEPQHF.